A selection of T cell receptor beta chains follows, all from one sample in a study of PD-1 blockade in classical Hodgkin lymphoma. Here immunoSEQ multiplex PCR was the method, and the copy in TCRdb shows in-frame clones only, minus some. The sample holds about 86,000 clones, around nine tenths seen once. The sample consisted of peripheral blood mononuclear cells (PBMCs), taken at baseline. The receptors come from a human donor with classical Hodgkin lymphoma. CDR3s include the opening cysteine and the closing phenylalanine or tryptophan. The D gene is left open where the match is weak. Clone size is given for some rows only: seen once, a few or many times, or a class if the clone is expanded.

clone size	V gene	D gene	CDR3 length	J gene	CDR3 DNA	CDR3 protein
.	TRBV5-6	.	13	TRBJ2-5	TGTGCCACCGAGATGGGGGGCCAAGAGACCCAGTACTTC	CATEMGGQETQYF
.	TRBV10-3	TRBD2	16	TRBJ2-1	TGTGCCATCAGTGATTCATCGGTAGCGGGGAAGAATGAGCAGTTCTTC	CAISDSSVAGKNEQFF
.	TRBV25-1	TRBD1	15	TRBJ2-3	TGTGCCAGCAATCATAGGGACAGGGCAGGCGATACGCAGTATTTT	CASNHRDRAGDTQYF
.	TRBV15	.	15	TRBJ1-5	TGTGCCACCTGTGGGACGGGGAATAGCAATCAGCCCCAGCATTTT	CATCGTGNSNQPQHF
.	TRBV2	.	14	TRBJ2-2	TGTGCCAGCACCCTATGGACGAACACCGGGGAGCTGTTTTTT	CASTLWTNTGELFF
few	TRBV10-3	.	12	TRBJ2-7	TGTGCCATCCGAAGGGGCTCCGACGAGCAGTACTTC	CAIRRGSDEQYF
.	TRBV2	.	14	TRBJ2-5	TGTGCCAGCGGTTTGTTGGGCTATCGGGAGACCCAGTACTTC	CASGLLGYRETQYF
.	TRBV28	TRBD1	16	TRBJ2-2	TGTGCCAGCAGTTTCTTAAGAGGGGGCAACACCGGGGAGCTGTTTTTT	CASSFLRGGNTGELFF
.	TRBV27	.	18	TRBJ2-6	TGTGCCAGCAGCCCACCTGGGACATACCCTCTTGGGGCCAACGTCCTGACTTTC	CASSPPGTYPLGANVLTF
few	TRBV2	.	17	TRBJ1-4	TGTGCCACAGGAAAAGGGGTGGGTTCTGCAACTAATGAAAAACTGTTTTTT	CATGKGVGSATNEKLFF
.	TRBV7-6	TRBD2	16	TRBJ2-1	TGTGCCAGCAGCCCTATAGCGGGAGGGCGGTACAATGAGCAGTTCTTC	CASSPIAGGRYNEQFF
.	TRBV28	.	13	TRBJ1-1	TGTGCCAGCAGTTTACCCCCAGCCACTGAAGCTTTCTTT	CASSLPPATEAFF
.	TRBV5-8	.	14	TRBJ2-7	TGTGCCAGCAGCATGACAGACTCTCGGCACGAGCAGTACTTC	CASSMTDSRHEQYF
.	TRBV11-2	.	13	TRBJ2-7	TGTGCCAGCAGCCCCGACATGGCCTACGAGCAGTACTTC	CASSPDMAYEQYF
.	TRBV30	.	13	TRBJ2-3	TGTGCCTGGGATGGGCAGGGCGTGGATACGCAGTATTTT	CAWDGQGVDTQYF
.	TRBV11-2	.	13	TRBJ1-5	TGTGCCAGCAGCCGGACAGAATATCAGCCCCAGCATTTT	CASSRTEYQPQHF
.	TRBV4-3	TRBD1	15	TRBJ1-1	TGCGCCAGCAGCCAAGCCGGGACAGGCCACACTGAAGCTTTCTTT	CASSQAGTGHTEAFF
.	TRBV7-9	.	14	TRBJ1-1	TGTGCCAGCAGCTTAGTGCTGGGGATAACTGAAGCTTTCTTT	CASSLVLGITEAFF
.	TRBV28	.	17	TRBJ1-4	TGTGCCAGCAGTTTAAAAGGAACAGCTGCAACTAATGAAAAACTGTTTTTT	CASSLKGTAATNEKLFF
.	TRBV4-3	.	13	TRBJ1-1	TGCGCCAGCAGCCAAGTCCGGACAGAGAAAGCTTTCTTT	CASSQVRTEKAFF
.	TRBV25-1	TRBD2	16	TRBJ2-2	TGTGCCAGCAGAGAGACTAGCGGGAGGGCCGCCGGGGAGCTGTTTTTT	CASRETSGRAAGELFF
.	TRBV18	TRBD2	15	TRBJ2-5	TGTGCCAGCTCCCGAACCAGCGGGGTCCAAGAGACCCAGTACTTC	CASSRTSGVQETQYF
.	TRBV13	.	12	TRBJ2-7	TGTGCCAGCAGCCCCCCCCCTTCCGAGCAGTACTTC	CASSPPPSEQYF
.	TRBV19	TRBD2	14	TRBJ2-1	TGTGCCAGTATGGGGCGGGAGAACTACAATGAGCAGTTCTTC	CASMGRENYNEQFF
.	TRBV29-1	.	13	TRBJ2-7	TGCAGCGTGCGTGGGATGGGAGGTAGTGAGCAGTACTTC	CSVRGMGGSEQYF
.	TRBV18	TRBD1	15	TRBJ2-1	TGTGCCAGCTCACCACAGGGACAGGGGGCCTATGAGCAGTTCTTC	CASSPQGQGAYEQFF
.	TRBV6-4	.	13	TRBJ1-2	TGTGCCAGCAGCCCTGAGACGGGCTATGGCTACACCTTC	CASSPETGYGYTF
.	TRBV6-1	.	13	TRBJ1-4	TGTGCCAGCAGAACCGGGATGGGGGAAAAACTGTTTTTT	CASRTGMGEKLFF
.	TRBV6-6	.	14	TRBJ2-1	TGTGCCAGCAGTTTCCCGGGAAGGGACAATGAGCAGTTCTTC	CASSFPGRDNEQFF
.	TRBV4-3	.	15	TRBJ2-2	TGCGCCAGCAGCCGGATGGGGCCAGGGAACGGGGAGCTGTTTTTT	CASSRMGPGNGELFF
.	TRBV4-1	TRBD1	15	TRBJ2-3	TGCGCCAGCAGCCAAGATCAGGGGGCTGGGGATACGCAGTATTTT	CASSQDQGAGDTQYF
.	TRBV2	.	16	TRBJ1-5	TGTGCCAGCTCCAGGGAGGGGACGACGAGCAATCAGCCCCAGCATTTT	CASSREGTTSNQPQHF
.	TRBV6-5	.	13	TRBJ1-2	TGTGCCAGCAGTTTGGGGGTCGGAGATGGCTACACCTTC	CASSLGVGDGYTF
.	TRBV30	TRBD2	22	TRBJ2-3	TGTGCCTGGAGTGTAATTTGGTGGAGGATGGCTACTAGAAGCGGGATTTCAGATACGCAGTATTTT	CAWSVIWWRMATRSGISDTQYF
.	TRBV7-2	.	15	TRBJ2-5	TGTGCCAGCAGCTTAGACAGGGGACTTCAAGAGACCCAGTACTTC	CASSLDRGLQETQYF
.	TRBV25-1	TRBD2	15	TRBJ2-1	TGTGCCAGCAGTGGACCGGGACTAGATAGAAATGAGCAGTTCTTC	CASSGPGLDRNEQFF
once	TRBV6-5	.	15	TRBJ1-4	TGTGCCAGCAGTCGCAGGGTCCCAACTAATGAAAAACTGTTTTTT	CASSRRVPTNEKLFF